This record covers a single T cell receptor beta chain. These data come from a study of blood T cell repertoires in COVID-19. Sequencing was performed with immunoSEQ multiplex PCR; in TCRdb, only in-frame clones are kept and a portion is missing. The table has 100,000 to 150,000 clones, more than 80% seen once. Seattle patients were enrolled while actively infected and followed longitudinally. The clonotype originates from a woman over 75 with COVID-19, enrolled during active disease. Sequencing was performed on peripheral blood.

The CDR3 loop reads CASSPPSTGGGTDTQYF. CDR3 nucleotide sequence: TGTGCCAGCAGCCCACCATCGACAGGGGGCGGCACAGATACGCAGTATTTT. The rearrangement uses TRBV9 and TRBJ2-3; 10 positions match TRBD1. This CDR3 is 17 amino acids long. V shed 4 bases, J shed 1 base, and the junction held 9 bases outside the gene matches. Germline CDR1 and CDR2: SGDLS and YYNGEE.